These T cell receptor beta chains were read from a single sample in a study of CD4 T cell repertoires in COVID-19. Using immunoSEQ multiplex PCR, the repertoire was profiled, and TCRdb retains in-frame clones only, with some absent. This sample has 65,000 to 95,000 clones, with about 80% found just once. Sequenced material: CD4+ T cells from peripheral blood, taken after recovery from COVID-19. The source of these receptors is a human donor who had COVID-19. Both conserved end residues are part of each CDR3. A D gene is named only where the DNA matches it firmly. The size entry is marked missing in some rows and otherwise reads once, few, many or a size class.

TGTGCCAGCAGCTTGTCCAGGGGAGGGAATGAAAAACTGTTTTTT,CASSLSRGGNEKLFF,TRBV5-4,-,TRBJ1-4,-
TGCAGCGTTGAAACGGAGAACAATCAGCCCCAGCATTTT,CSVETENNQPQHF,TRBV29-1,-,TRBJ1-5,-
TGTGCCAGCAGCCCCAAGACATTCCCAACTAATGAAAAACTGTTTTTT,CASSPKTFPTNEKLFF,TRBV5-8,-,TRBJ1-4,-
TGTGCCATCACCCGGGCCGAGACCGGGGAGCTGTTTTTT,CAITRAETGELFF,TRBV10-3,-,TRBJ2-2,-
TGTGCCAGCAGCTTGAGCGGGGGGGCAACGGAGGAGCAGTTCTTC,CASSLSGGATEEQFF,TRBV13,-,TRBJ2-1,TRBD2
TGCGCCAGCAGCTTGGTACCGCTCCAAGAGACCCAGTACTTC,CASSLVPLQETQYF,TRBV5-1,-,TRBJ2-5,-
TGCGCCAGCAGCACCCAGGACAGGTACAATGAGCAGTTCTTC,CASSTQDRYNEQFF,TRBV5-1,-,TRBJ2-1,TRBD1
TGTGCCAGCAGTGAAACTCCTCCTCCGGGACTACAGCATTTT,CASSETPPPGLQHF,TRBV2,-,TRBJ1-5,-
TGTGCCAGTAGTACCCCTACTAGGGGTGGCACAGATACGCAGTATTTT,CASSTPTRGGTDTQYF,TRBV19,few,TRBJ2-3,-
TGTGCCAGCAGTTTCTTGGGGGAGACATATGATGAGCAGTTCTTC,CASSFLGETYDEQFF,TRBV28,-,TRBJ2-1,-
TGTGCCAGCAGTTTGAGGGGAGGCGCAACTAATGAAAAACTGTTTTTT,CASSLRGGATNEKLFF,TRBV28,-,TRBJ1-4,-
TGTGCCAGCAGCTCGACTAGCGGGGACCAAGAGACCCAGTACTTC,CASSSTSGDQETQYF,TRBV5-4,few,TRBJ2-5,TRBD2
TGTGCCAGTAGTATCTCAGAACACTCCTACAATGAGCAGTTCTTC,CASSISEHSYNEQFF,TRBV19,-,TRBJ2-1,-
TGCGCCAGCAGCCAAGAGACCCAAAGGGCCAATTCACCCCTCCACTTT,CASSQETQRANSPLHF,TRBV4-1,-,TRBJ1-6,-
TGCGCCAGCAGCTACTATCCGGACAGGTCCTACGAGCAGTACTTC,CASSYYPDRSYEQYF,TRBV5-1,once,TRBJ2-7,TRBD1
TGTGCCAGCAGTGAGCAAAGGGGGCCCCAAGAGACCCAGTACTTC,CASSEQRGPQETQYF,TRBV6-1,-,TRBJ2-5,TRBD1
TGCAGCGTTGAAGTGGCCACAGATACGCAGTATTTT,CSVEVATDTQYF,TRBV29-1,-,TRBJ2-3,-
TGTGCCAGCAGCACCCGGACAGGGAACTATGGCTACACCTTC,CASSTRTGNYGYTF,TRBV28,once,TRBJ1-2,TRBD1
TGTGCCAGCAGTGAAGCATCGGGGAGTTCACCCCTCCACTTT,CASSEASGSSPLHF,TRBV6-1,-,TRBJ1-6,-
TGTGCCAGCAGCCCCCGGGACAGGGGATACAATGAGCAGTTCTTC,CASSPRDRGYNEQFF,TRBV11-3,-,TRBJ2-1,TRBD1
TGTGCCAGCAGCCCATTGGGCGGCCAACAAGCTTTCTTT,CASSPLGGQQAFF,TRBV7-3,once,TRBJ1-1,-